The rows below give T cell receptor beta chains drawn from one sample of a study of T cells after yellow fever vaccination. TCRdb redid the calling of the 5' RACE reads with MiXCR, one entry per CDR3 protein. The table lists roughly 400,000 distinct CDR3 sequences, approximately 18% of them singletons. Source: PBMCs, taken before the yellow fever booster vaccination. These receptors were taken from a man younger than 35 who received the YFV17D yellow fever vaccine. The CDR3 runs from the conserved cysteine through the conserved F or W. The D gene is left open where the match is weak. Clone size is given for some rows only: seen once, a few or many times, or a class if the clone is expanded.

D gene: TRBD1
V gene: TRBV24-1
clone size: .
J gene: TRBJ2-2
CDR3 DNA: TGTGCCACCAGTGATGTTAGGGACAGCAACACCGGGGAGCTGTTTTTT
CDR3 protein: CATSDVRDSNTGELFF

D gene: TRBD2
V gene: TRBV9
clone size: .
J gene: TRBJ2-3
CDR3 DNA: TGTGCCAGCAGCGTAGTTAGCGGGGGGAAGACAGATACGCAGTATTTT
CDR3 protein: CASSVVSGGKTDTQYF

D gene: .
V gene: TRBV12-3/TRBV12-4
clone size: .
J gene: TRBJ1-6
CDR3 DNA: TGTGCCAGCAGGCGGACAGAGACTTCACCCCTCCACTTT
CDR3 protein: CASRRTETSPLHF

D gene: TRBD1
V gene: TRBV20-1
clone size: few
J gene: TRBJ1-2
CDR3 DNA: TGCAGTGCTGGGGCAGGACAGGAGACTTTTAACTATGGCTACACCTTC
CDR3 protein: CSAGAGQETFNYGYTF

D gene: .
V gene: TRBV6-1
clone size: .
J gene: TRBJ1-5
CDR3 DNA: TGTGCCAGCCAACATGGCCCGATGATGGTCAGCAATCAGCCCCAGCATTTT
CDR3 protein: CASQHGPMMVSNQPQHF

D gene: TRBD1
V gene: TRBV12-3/TRBV12-4
clone size: few
J gene: TRBJ2-3
CDR3 DNA: TGTGCCAGCAGTCCCAGGGGGCCTACCACAGATACGCAGTATTTT
CDR3 protein: CASSPRGPTTDTQYF

D gene: .
V gene: TRBV18
clone size: .
J gene: TRBJ2-3
CDR3 DNA: TGTGCCAGCTCCGGTGGAGATACGCAGTATTTT
CDR3 protein: CASSGGDTQYF

D gene: TRBD1
V gene: TRBV20-1
clone size: .
J gene: TRBJ1-5
CDR3 DNA: TGCAGTGCACGACCGGGACAGGTGTGGGATCAGCCCCAGCATTTT
CDR3 protein: CSARPGQVWDQPQHF

D gene: .
V gene: TRBV5-6
clone size: .
J gene: TRBJ2-2
CDR3 DNA: TGTGCCAGCAGCTCGGGGGACACTAGCCGAGGAGGCGGGGAGCTGTTTTTT
CDR3 protein: CASSSGDTSRGGGELFF

D gene: TRBD1
V gene: TRBV4-1
clone size: few
J gene: TRBJ2-1
CDR3 DNA: TGCGCCAGCAGCCAAGATGCAGGGGGCGATGAGCAGTTCTTC
CDR3 protein: CASSQDAGGDEQFF

D gene: .
V gene: TRBV11-3
clone size: few
J gene: TRBJ1-1
CDR3 DNA: TGTGCCAGCAGGGAAGGGATTGGGGGCACTGAAGCTTTCTTT
CDR3 protein: CASREGIGGTEAFF

D gene: .
V gene: TRBV20-1
clone size: few
J gene: TRBJ2-7
CDR3 DNA: TGCAGTGCTAGAGCTCAGGGACGATCCTACGAGCAGTACTTC
CDR3 protein: CSARAQGRSYEQYF

D gene: TRBD1
V gene: TRBV14
clone size: .
J gene: TRBJ1-1
CDR3 DNA: TGTGCCAGCAGCCAAGACGACAGGGGCACTGAAGCTTTCTTT
CDR3 protein: CASSQDDRGTEAFF

D gene: .
V gene: TRBV4-2
clone size: .
J gene: TRBJ2-2
CDR3 DNA: TGTGCCAGCAGCCAAGAGGCAACAGGGCCCGGGGAGCTGTTTTTT
CDR3 protein: CASSQEATGPGELFF

D gene: .
V gene: TRBV20-1
clone size: .
J gene: TRBJ2-5
CDR3 DNA: TGCAGTGCTAGAGCAGTGGCAGGGATGGAGACCCAGTACTTC
CDR3 protein: CSARAVAGMETQYF

D gene: .
V gene: TRBV20-1
clone size: few
J gene: TRBJ1-2
CDR3 DNA: TGCAGTGCCCCCAAACCGGGAGACAACTATGGCTACACCTTC
CDR3 protein: CSAPKPGDNYGYTF

D gene: .
V gene: TRBV6-5
clone size: few
J gene: TRBJ2-1
CDR3 DNA: TGTGCCAGCAGTTACCACCTTAACAATGAGCAGTTCTTC
CDR3 protein: CASSYHLNNEQFF

D gene: .
V gene: TRBV6-2/TRBV6-3
clone size: few
J gene: TRBJ2-4
CDR3 DNA: TGTGCCAGCAGTTTGGGGCAGGCCTGGGATGACATTCAGTACTTC
CDR3 protein: CASSLGQAWDDIQYF

D gene: TRBD2
V gene: TRBV7-9
clone size: few
J gene: TRBJ2-1
CDR3 DNA: TGTGCCAGCCGAGAGGGGACTAGTCTCACCAATGAGCAGTTCTTC
CDR3 protein: CASREGTSLTNEQFF

D gene: TRBD2
V gene: TRBV4-2
clone size: many
J gene: TRBJ2-7
CDR3 DNA: TGTGCCAGCAGCCAAGGTGGGGGGGGCTACGAGCAGTACTTC
CDR3 protein: CASSQGGGGYEQYF

D gene: TRBD2
V gene: TRBV12-3/TRBV12-4
clone size: .
J gene: TRBJ2-3
CDR3 DNA: TGTGCCAGCAGTTCCGGACTAGCGCAAGATACGCAGTATTTT
CDR3 protein: CASSSGLAQDTQYF

D gene: TRBD1
V gene: TRBV20-1
clone size: few
J gene: TRBJ2-1
CDR3 DNA: TGCAGTGCTAGAGTAACAGGGGGCGGAGAGCAGTTCTTC
CDR3 protein: CSARVTGGGEQFF

D gene: TRBD2
V gene: TRBV4-2
clone size: many
J gene: TRBJ2-1
CDR3 DNA: TGTGCCAGCAGCCAAGTGCTTAGCGGGGTCAATGAGCAGTTCTTC
CDR3 protein: CASSQVLSGVNEQFF

D gene: .
V gene: TRBV20-1
clone size: .
J gene: TRBJ1-5
CDR3 DNA: TGCAGTGCTAGCCCTGGACGAGGCAATCAGCCCCAGCATTTT
CDR3 protein: CSASPGRGNQPQHF